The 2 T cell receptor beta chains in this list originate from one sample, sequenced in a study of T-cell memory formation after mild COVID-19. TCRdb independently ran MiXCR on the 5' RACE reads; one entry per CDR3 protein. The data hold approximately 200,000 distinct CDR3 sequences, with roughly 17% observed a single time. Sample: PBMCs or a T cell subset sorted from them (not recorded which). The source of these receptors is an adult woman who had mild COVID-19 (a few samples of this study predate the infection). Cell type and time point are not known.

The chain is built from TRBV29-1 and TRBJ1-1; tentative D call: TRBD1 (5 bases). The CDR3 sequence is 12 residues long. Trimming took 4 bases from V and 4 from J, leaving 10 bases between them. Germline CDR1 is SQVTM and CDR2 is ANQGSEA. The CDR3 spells CSVVVRGTEAFF. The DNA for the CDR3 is TGCAGCGTTGTCGTGAGGGGCACTGAAGCTTTCTTT. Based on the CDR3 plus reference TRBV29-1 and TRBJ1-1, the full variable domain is SAVISQKPSRDICQRGTSLTIQCQVDSQVTMMFWYRQQPGQSLTLIATANQGSEATYESGFVIDKFPISRPNLTFSTLTVSNMSPEDSSIYLCSVVVRGTEAFFGQGTRLTVV.

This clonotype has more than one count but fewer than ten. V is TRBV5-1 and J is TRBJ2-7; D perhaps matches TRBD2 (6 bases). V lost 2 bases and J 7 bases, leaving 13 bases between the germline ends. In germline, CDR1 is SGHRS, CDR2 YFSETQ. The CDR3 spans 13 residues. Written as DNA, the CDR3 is TGCGCCAGCAGCTTACCGGTCGGGAGTGAGCAGTACTTC. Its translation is CASSLPVGSEQYF.